What follows are 10 T cell receptor beta chains derived from one specimen sequenced in a study of cytomegalovirus exposure and HLA in healthy donors. PCR employed 60 Vbeta and 13 Jbeta primers. Data came from immunoSEQ multiplex PCR; TCRdb stores just in-frame clones and leaves some out. The data hold about 78,000 clones, with about 60% observed a single time. Sequenced: PBMCs. The receptors here all came from a man aged 30 to 39 in good health and CMV-seropositive.

The chain is built from TRBV19 and TRBJ1-5; 7 bases line up with TRBD1. J was trimmed by 4 bases and V by 4 bases; bases with no gene match: 7. Germline assignment: CDR1 LNHDA and CDR2 SQIVND (reference sequence). This CDR3 comprises 15 residues. In DNA, the CDR3 is TGTGCCAGTAGTAGTCTTACAGGGGCTAATCAGCCCCAGCATTTT. As protein: CASSSLTGANQPQHF.

The gene calls are TRBV10-3 and TRBJ1-5; no reliable D call. The ends were cut back, 0 bases at V and 4 bases at J, with 10 bases in the middle. CDR1 and CDR2 from the germline V gene are ENHRY and SYGVKD. The CDR3 is 15 amino acids. The CDR3 DNA sequence: TGTGCCATCAGTGAGTCGACTTTAAGAAATCAGCCCCAGCATTTT. Its protein is CAISESTLRNQPQHF.

About this clone itself: The germline gene is not matched at one end of the junction; a read error may be the cause. The rearrangement links TRBV7-7 to TRBJ2-5; perhaps TRBD2 as D (5 bases). The CDR3 length is 15 residues. Germline V gene data show CDR1 as SSHAT and CDR2 as FNYEAQ (reference sequence). CDR3 region: CASSPTGVNQETQYF. In DNA, the CDR3 is TGTGCTAGCAGTCCAACCGGGGTAAACCAAGAGACCCAGTACTTC.

The chain has TRBV19 and TRBJ1-5; TRBD1 agrees at 7 bases. V gave up 3 bases and J gave up 3 bases; unmatched junction bases: 14. This CDR3 has 18 amino acids. Germline V CDR1 and CDR2: LNHDA, SQIVND (reference sequence). The CDR3 sequence is CASSIKPSTGPLNQPQHF. For the CDR3, the DNA is TGTGCCAGTAGTATTAAGCCCTCGACAGGGCCCCTCAATCAGCCCCAGCATTTT.

This clone appeared a single time. The chain links TRBV6-5 to TRBJ2-7; 8 bases map to TRBD1. Germline CDR1 and CDR2: MNHEY and SVGAGI. V lost 1 base and J lost 2; bases outside the gene matches: 4. CDR3 length equals 15 residues. The CDR3 coding sequence is TGTGCCAGCAGTTACTGGGACAGGAGTCCCTACGAGCAGTACTTC. Protein product: CASSYWDRSPYEQYF.

DNA of the CDR3: TGCGCCAGCAGCCTGAGGGATCTGTCCTACGAGCAGTACTTC. It encodes CASSLRDLSYEQYF. V usage is TRBV5-1 and J usage is TRBJ2-7; tentatively, D is TRBD2 (5 bases). The germline CDR1 and CDR2 sequences are SGHRS and YFSETQ. V was trimmed by 4 bases and J by 1 base, leaving 12 bases between them. The CDR3 totals 14 residues.

The gene calls are TRBV10-3 and TRBJ2-7; TRBD2 matches 8 bases. In germline, CDR1 is ENHRY, CDR2 SYGVKD. The CDR3 loop spans 14 amino acids. V lost 5 bases and J lost 5; bases outside the gene matches: 8. The CDR3, as DNA: TGTGCCATCAGTTCGGGACTAGAGGGCGACGAGCAGTACTTC. Its protein is CAISSGLEGDEQYF.

The chain employs TRBV7-9 and TRBJ2-1; TRBD1 is a possible D gene (5 bases). The CDR3 runs to 15 residues. With 6 bases removed from V and 5 bases from J, the gap between germline ends came to 17 bases. CDR1 is SEHNR and CDR2 is FQNEAQ in the germline V gene (reference sequence). CDR3 amino acids: CASSPGYGADNEQFF. CDR3 bases: TGTGCCAGCAGTCCAGGGTATGGGGCGGACAATGAGCAGTTCTTC.

CDR3 in amino acids: CASSLGPSGQETQYF. The DNA for the CDR3 is TGTGCCAGCAGCTTGGGACCCAGCGGGCAAGAGACCCAGTACTTC. The rearrangement links TRBV5-4 to TRBJ2-5; perhaps TRBD2 as D (6 bases). CDR3 size: 15 residues. Germline lookup yields CDR1 SGHNT and CDR2 YYREEE (reference sequence). V was pared by 0 bases and J by 2 bases, with 11 bases between.

A few counts support this clone. This chain connects TRBV11-2 to TRBJ2-5; TRBD2 aligns across 7 bases. The CDR3 extends over 11 amino acids. Losses at the gene ends were 3 bases for V and 13 bases for J; bases not matched to a gene: 5. The V gene's germline CDR1 is SGHAT and CDR2 FQNNGV. The CDR3 region has the DNA TGTGCCAGCAGCTTCGGACGCGGGAGGTACTTC. Its translation: CASSFGRGRYF.